Each of the 32 T cell receptor beta chains below was sequenced from the same sample in a study of blood T cell repertoires in COVID-19. Sequenced by immunoSEQ multiplex PCR; TCRdb stores in-frame clones only, minus some. The table shows tens of thousands of clones, with about 91% occurring only once. The sequenced sample was peripheral blood. These receptors were collected from a man in his fifties with active COVID-19.

This chain uses TRBV4-3 with TRBJ2-7; D possibly corresponds to TRBD2 (7 bases). Germline V lookup: CDR1 LGHNA, CDR2 YSLEER. The V gene lost 1 base and the J gene lost 3 bases, with 13 bases spanning the gap. The CDR3 runs 15 residues. The CDR3 DNA sequence: TGCGCCAGCAGCCAAGGGGAGGGGGGGTACTACGAGCAGTACTTC. Translation gives CASSQGEGGYYEQYF.

V usage is TRBV19 and J usage is TRBJ1-3; 8 positions match TRBD1. This CDR3 contains 15 residues. Germline assignment: CDR1 LNHDA and CDR2 SQIVND (reference sequence). V lost 7 bases to trimming and J lost 0 bases; unmatched junction nucleotides: 5. Here the CDR3 reads CASNYDRGSGNTIYF. CDR3 nucleotides: TGTGCCAGTAACTACGACAGGGGCTCTGGAAACACCATATATTTT.

The chain is built from TRBV5-5 and TRBJ1-6; D unclear. Trimming cost V 6 bases and J 7 bases, with 14 bases left between them. The CDR3 extends over 14 amino acids. Looked up from germline, CDR1 is SGHKS and CDR2 is YYEKEE (reference sequence). CDR3 DNA: TGTGCCAGCACCCTCCGGGTTTACAATTCACCCCTCCACTTT. Translation gives CASTLRVYNSPLHF.

This clone is a singleton in its sample. The chain couples TRBV14 to TRBJ2-7; D might be TRBD1 (5 bases). Trimming removed 4 bases at V and 1 base at J, with 14 bases between. There are 15 residues in the CDR3. Germline CDR1 reads SGHDN; CDR2 reads FVKESK. This CDR3 reads CASSRQSTGSYEQYF. CDR3 in DNA: TGTGCCAGCAGCCGCCAATCTACAGGATCCTACGAGCAGTACTTC.

This CDR3 is CASSGSSEQYF. The CDR3 nucleotides are TGTGCCAGCAGTGGATCGAGCGAGCAGTACTTC. The chain employs TRBV2 and TRBJ2-7; D not resolved. The CDR3 loop spans 11 amino acids. V was trimmed by 4 bases and J by 6 bases, leaving 7 bases between them. Germline assignment: CDR1 SNHLY and CDR2 FYNNEI.

The rearrangement links TRBV11-1 to TRBJ2-2; TRBD1 aligns across 8 bases. The CDR3 has 14 amino acids. J was trimmed by 6 bases and V by 5 bases; bases with no gene match: 5. Germline CDR1 SGHAT, CDR2 FQDESV (reference sequence). Here the CDR3 DNA reads TGTGCCAGCAGCCCGGACAGGGTTGCCGGGGAGCTGTTTTTT. This sequence encodes CASSPDRVAGELFF.

This rearrangement joins TRBV2 to TRBJ1-2; TRBD1 matches at 7 bases. V dropped 6 bases and J dropped 4; count of bases not matched to a gene: 17. CDR3 length equals 17 residues. CDR1 is SNHLY, CDR2 FYNNEI, per germline. CDR3 nucleotide sequence: TGTGCCAGCAGCGGGGGACAGCCCCACCTCGGTAGCTATGGCTACACCTTC. Translating gives CASSGGQPHLGSYGYTF.

V and J are TRBV7-2 and TRBJ1-2; 7 nucleotides align to TRBD1. Trimming at V came to 5 bases and at J to 8 bases, leaving 11 bases not matched to a gene. The CDR3 is 14 amino acids. CDR1 SGHTA and CDR2 FQGNSA come from the germline V gene. The CDR3 DNA is TGTGCCAGCAGCCTGAGACAGGGTCTGAGCGGCTACACCTTC. It encodes CASSLRQGLSGYTF. Looking up the rest from reference TRBV7-2 and TRBJ1-2 gives the full variable domain: GAGVSQSPSNKVTEKGKDVELRCDPISGHTALYWYRQSLGQGLEFLIYFQGNSAPDKSGLPSDRFSAERTGGSVSTLTIQRTQQEDSAVYLCASSLRQGLSGYTFGSGTRLTVV.

The J gene is TRBJ2-1, the V gene TRBV7-9; D possibly corresponds to TRBD2 (7 bases). The germline gives CDR1 SEHNR, CDR2 FQNEAQ (reference sequence). Between the trimmed V and J ends, which lost 2 bases and 8 bases, there was a span of 19 bases. The CDR3 covers 16 residues. The CDR3 bases are TGTGCCAGCAGCTTATCAGGGGCGGGAGTAGCCGATGAGCAGTTCTTC. The encoded protein is CASSLSGAGVADEQFF.

This chain joins TRBV5-6 and TRBJ2-4; D perhaps matches TRBD2 (6 bases). V shed 2 bases and J shed 0 bases, with 9 bases lying between them. The CDR3 is made up of 15 amino acids. CDR1 SGHDT and CDR2 YYEEEE come from the germline V gene. This CDR3 reads CASSFGTLAKNIQYF. In DNA form, the CDR3 reads TGTGCCAGCAGCTTCGGGACTCTAGCCAAAAACATTCAGTACTTC.

The chain carries TRBV29-1 and TRBJ1-4; D perhaps matches TRBD1 (5 bases). The CDR3 runs to 14 residues. Germline assignment: CDR1 SQVTM and CDR2 ANQGSEA. V dropped 7 bases and J dropped 0 bases, with 12 bases sitting between them. CDR3 nucleotides: TGCAGCGCCCTCGGACACGCAACTAATGAAAAACTGTTTTTT. Protein: CSALGHATNEKLFF. Drawing the rest from reference TRBV29-1 and TRBJ1-4, the complete variable domain is SAVISQKPSRDICQRGTSLTIQCQVDSQVTMMFWYRQQPGQSLTLIATANQGSEATYESGFVIDKFPISRPNLTFSTLTVSNMSPEDSSIYLCSALGHATNEKLFFGSGTQLSVL.

This clone appeared a single time. V and J are TRBV19 and TRBJ1-1; tentatively, D is TRBD1 (6 bases). Per germline, CDR1 LNHDA and CDR2 SQIVND (reference sequence). There are 14 residues in the CDR3. Trimming stripped 6 bases from V and 0 bases from J, with 11 bases between. CDR3 coding DNA: TGTGCCAGTAGCATACAGGGAATGAACACTGAAGCTTTCTTT. This sequence encodes CASSIQGMNTEAFF.

The chain carries TRBV13 and TRBJ2-1; TRBD1 matches at 7 bases. Germline V gene data show CDR1 as PRHDT and CDR2 as FYEKMQ (reference sequence). V trimming: 3 bases; J trimming: 4 bases; junction bases outside the gene matches: 12. The CDR3 runs to 17 residues. Here the CDR3 reads CASSFLEGATGYNEQFF. The CDR3 nucleotides are TGTGCCAGCAGCTTCCTTGAGGGGGCAACGGGGTACAATGAGCAGTTCTTC.

The chain recombines TRBV27 with TRBJ1-1, with D tentatively TRBD1 (6 bases). Germline V CDR1 and CDR2: MNHEY, SMNVEV (reference sequence). The CDR3 spans 14 residues. V dropped 4 bases and J dropped 0 bases, with 9 bases sitting between them. In DNA, the CDR3 is TGTGCCAGCAGTTCGGACAGCATGAACACTGAAGCTTTCTTT. This codes for CASSSDSMNTEAFF.

The chain employs TRBV27 and TRBJ2-7; 9 positions agree with TRBD1. Germline V gene data show CDR1 as MNHEY and CDR2 as SMNVEV (reference sequence). V gave up 6 bases and J gave up 4 bases; unmatched junction bases: 10. The CDR3 sequence is 15 residues long. CDR3 region: CASRLGQGNWYEQYF. The DNA of the CDR3 is TGTGCCAGCAGACTCGGACAGGGGAATTGGTACGAGCAGTACTTC.

This sequence joins TRBV19 and TRBJ2-7; a weak D match, TRBD2 (5 bases). Trimming took off 3 bases at V and 0 bases at J, with 9 bases between the two ends. The germline gives CDR1 LNHDA, CDR2 SQIVND (reference sequence). This CDR3 has 14 amino acids. The CDR3 is CASSIYGNSYEQYF. CDR3 coding DNA: TGTGCCAGTAGTATCTACGGGAACTCCTACGAGCAGTACTTC.

The chain has TRBV2 and TRBJ1-1; no reliable D call. The CDR3 is made up of 14 amino acids. V lost 9 bases and J lost 4, with 18 bases in between. From germline, CDR1 is SNHLY and CDR2 FYNNEI. As DNA, the CDR3 is TGTGCCAGTATGGAGGCCCCGCTCGGCACTGAAGCTTTCTTT. This translates into CASMEAPLGTEAFF. Combining the CDR3 with reference TRBV2 and TRBJ1-1 gives the whole variable domain EPEVTQTPSHQVTQMGQEVILRCVPISNHLYFYWYRQILGQKVEFLVSFYNNEISEKSEIFDDQFSVERPDGSNFTLKIRSTKLEDSAMYFCASMEAPLGTEAFFGQGTRLTVV.

This sequence joins TRBV5-1 and TRBJ2-2; 15 bases map to TRBD2. The V gene end was trimmed by 3 bases and the J gene end by 5 bases; junction bases not matched to a gene: 5. The germline V gene encodes CDR1 SGHRS and CDR2 YFSETQ. The CDR3 has 17 amino acids. CDR3 nucleotides: TGCGCCAGCAGCTCCCAGGGACTAGCGGGAGGAACCGGGGAGCTGTTTTTT. This codes for CASSSQGLAGGTGELFF. Based on the CDR3 plus reference TRBV5-1 and TRBJ2-2, the full variable domain is KAGVTQTPRYLIKTRGQQVTLSCSPISGHRSVSWYQQTPGQGLQFLFEYFSETQRNKGNFPGRFSGRQFSNSRSEMNVSTLELGDSALYLCASSSQGLAGGTGELFFGEGSRLTVL.

V gene TRBV5-5 combines with J gene TRBJ2-5; D might be TRBD1 (5 bases). The CDR3 contains 14 residues. Germline V CDR1 and CDR2: SGHKS, YYEKEE (reference sequence). The V and J ends lost 5 bases and 2 bases respectively, with 13 bases between them. In DNA form, the CDR3 reads TGTGCCAGCAGTACAGGAATGCTACAAGAGACCCAGTACTTC. This translates into CASSTGMLQETQYF. The full variable domain, its missing parts supplied by reference TRBV5-5 and TRBJ2-5, is DAGVTQSPTHLIKTRGQQVTLRCSPISGHKSVSWYQQVLGQGPQFIFQYYEKEERGRGNFPDRFSARQFPNYSSELNVNALLLGDSALYLCASSTGMLQETQYFGPGTRLLVL.

V gene TRBV2 combines with J gene TRBJ1-5; D unresolved. The CDR3 has 15 residues. The V gene's germline CDR1 is SNHLY and CDR2 FYNNEI. Trimming took 3 bases from V and 0 from J, leaving 9 bases between them. CDR3 amino acids: CASSETEDSNQPQHF. The DNA of the CDR3 is TGTGCCAGCAGTGAGACTGAAGATAGCAATCAGCCCCAGCATTTT.

This sequence joins TRBV6-4 and TRBJ2-3; tentative D call: TRBD2 (6 bases). The CDR3 is 13 residues long. Germline CDR1 is MRHNA and CDR2 is SNTAGT. The V end lost 0 bases, the J end lost 8 bases, and 9 bases lay between the germline ends. In DNA, the CDR3 is TGTGCCAGCAGTGACTCGGAGGGAACTACGCAGTATTTT. Translation: CASSDSEGTTQYF.

The V call is TRBV6-1, the J call TRBJ2-3; the D is unclear. Trimming shortened V by 1 base and J by 6 bases, and 8 bases separated the two germline ends. The CDR3 has 13 residues. Germline CDR1 MNHNS, CDR2 SASEGT. As DNA, the CDR3 is TGTGCCAGCAGTGAAGGGCCCGGGGATACGCAGTATTTT. This encodes CASSEGPGDTQYF.

This rearrangement joins TRBV7-9 to TRBJ2-5; 11 positions match TRBD1. Per the germline V gene, CDR1 is SEHNR and CDR2 is FQNEAQ (reference sequence). The CDR3 is 15 amino acids. With V trimmed by 5 bases and J by 5 bases, 7 bases remained unmatched. The CDR3 bases are TGTGCCAGCAGCCCGGGACAGGGGGGTACGGAGACCCAGTACTTC. Encoded protein: CASSPGQGGTETQYF.

This clone showed up just once. The genes are TRBV7-8 and TRBJ2-6, with D unresolved. The V and J ends lost 1 base and 0 bases respectively, with 4 bases between them. Germline V gene lookup returns CDR1 SGHVS and CDR2 FQNEAQ. The CDR3 loop spans 15 amino acids. CDR3 amino acids: CASSLDISGANVLTF. The CDR3 region has the DNA TGTGCCAGCAGCTTAGACATCTCTGGGGCCAACGTCCTGACTTTC. The full variable domain, with the rest looked up from reference TRBV7-8 and TRBJ2-6, is GAGVSQSPRYKVAKRGQDVALRCDPISGHVSLFWYQQALGQGPEFLTYFQNEAQLDKSGLPSDRFFAERPEGSVSTLKIQRTQQEDSAVYLCASSLDISGANVLTFGAGSRLTVL.

The chain combines TRBV4-2 with TRBJ2-6; possible D gene TRBD2, 5 bases. Germline CDR1 and CDR2: LGHNA and YNFKEQ. The CDR3 runs to 17 residues. The V and J ends lost 2 bases and 6 bases respectively, with 17 bases between them. CDR3 in amino acids: CASSQNSRASVANVLTF. The DNA for the CDR3 is TGTGCCAGCAGCCAAAACTCGCGGGCCAGTGTGGCCAACGTCCTGACTTTC.

J is TRBJ1-1 and V is TRBV7-2; tentative D call: TRBD1 (5 bases). Germline V lookup: CDR1 SGHTA, CDR2 FQGNSA. V lost 3 bases and J lost 1, with 9 bases in between. The CDR3 has 14 amino acids. The CDR3 sequence is CASSLAGRNTEAFF. CDR3 nucleotides: TGTGCCAGCAGCTTGGCAGGGCGGAACACTGAAGCTTTCTTT.

The V call is TRBV11-2, the J call TRBJ2-5, with 8 bases lining up with TRBD2. Germline V gene sequence: CDR1 SGHAT, CDR2 FQNNGV. Trimming at V came to 5 bases and at J to 1 base, leaving 3 bases not matched to a gene. The CDR3 totals 14 residues. The CDR3 protein is CASSLRGGQETQYF. The CDR3 nucleotides are TGTGCCAGCAGCCTCCGGGGGGGCCAAGAGACCCAGTACTTC.

The genes are TRBV28 and TRBJ2-7, with 12 bases matching TRBD1. This CDR3 is built from 15 residues. Unmatched junction bases numbered 4, after V lost 3 bases and J lost 4 bases. Looked up from germline, CDR1 is MDHEN and CDR2 is SYDVKM. As DNA, the CDR3 is TGTGCCAGCAGTTTTGGGGACAGGGGGCTGTACGAGCAGTACTTC. The encoded protein is CASSFGDRGLYEQYF.

The chain links TRBV7-8 to TRBJ2-7; possible D gene TRBD2, 6 bases. CDR3 length equals 14 residues. Germline lookup yields CDR1 SGHVS and CDR2 FQNEAQ. V was clipped by 1 base and J by 3 bases, with 10 bases between them. CDR3 residues: CASSLGGVHYEQYF. DNA of the CDR3: TGTGCCAGCAGCTTAGGGGGGGTCCACTACGAGCAGTACTTC.

The chain combines TRBV7-9 with TRBJ1-5, with D tentatively TRBD1 (5 bases). Germline V gene lookup returns CDR1 SEHNR and CDR2 FQNEAQ (reference sequence). CDR3 size: 13 residues. V was cut by 5 bases and J by 5 bases, with 10 bases left in between. The CDR3 coding sequence is TGTGCCAGCAGCCTCGAAGGGGATCAGCCCCAGCATTTT. It translates to CASSLEGDQPQHF.

This clone was observed once. J is TRBJ1-4 and V is TRBV25-1; D is undetermined. The CDR3 runs 17 residues. V lost 5 bases, J lost 1 base, and 17 bases lay in between. Germline assignment: CDR1 MGHDK and CDR2 SYGVNS. The CDR3 DNA is TGTGCCAGCAGTCACTCCACCGGGATCCTAACTAATGAAAAACTGTTTTTT. Residues: CASSHSTGILTNEKLFF. Using reference TRBV25-1 and TRBJ1-4 for the parts outside the CDR3, the full variable domain is EADIYQTPRYLVIGTGKKITLECSQTMGHDKMYWYQQDPGMELHLIHYSYGVNSTEKGDLSSESTVSRIRTEHFPLTLESARPSHTSQYLCASSHSTGILTNEKLFFGSGTQLSVL.

This clone came up once. The chain joins TRBV7-9 to TRBJ1-1; no firm D call. Germline V gene sequence: CDR1 SEHNR, CDR2 FQNEAQ (reference sequence). V was pared by 1 base and J by 0 bases, with 6 bases between. The CDR3 is 14 amino acids. The CDR3: CASSLETLNTEAFF. In nucleotides, the CDR3 is TGTGCCAGCAGCTTAGAGACTCTGAACACTGAAGCTTTCTTT.